One and the same sample provided the 30 T cell receptor beta chains below, sequenced in a study of T cell repertoires in cytomegalovirus infection. What these receptors recognize is not known. TCRdb redid the calling of the reads with MiXCR, one entry per CDR3 protein. Of about 920,000 distinct CDR3 sequences listed, around 32% are singletons. This material consisted of cultured CD8+ T cells from PBMCs, taken from culture after CMV antigen stimulation. The source of these receptors is a human donor in good health (CMV status not recorded). Some clones in this sample may be carry-over from other donors' samples.

This chain uses TRBV12-3 or TRBV12-4 with TRBJ1-1; D gene unclear. The length of the CDR3 is 15 residues. V lost 5 bases and J lost 1, with 14 bases in between. CDR3: CASSPGPLGNTEAFF. The CDR3 nucleotides read TGTGCCAGCAGTCCGGGTCCTCTCGGGAACACTGAAGCTTTCTTT.

This chain joins TRBV19 and TRBJ1-6, with a weak D call TRBD1 (5 bases). Per the germline V gene, CDR1 is LNHDA and CDR2 is SQIVND (reference sequence). The CDR3 loop spans 17 amino acids. The V end was cut by 4 bases, the J end by 0 bases, with 13 bases between. The CDR3 is CASSTGRRSSYNSPLHF. DNA for the CDR3: TGTGCCAGTAGTACGGGACGTCGGAGCTCCTATAATTCACCCCTCCACTTT.

This clonotype has at least ten counts. This chain joins TRBV7-2 and TRBJ2-1; the D gene is possibly TRBD2 (6 bases). Trimming pared 4 bases from V and 7 bases from J, leaving 14 bases between. Germline CDR1 and CDR2: SGHTA and FQGNSA. The CDR3 contains 14 residues. CDR3 coding DNA: TGTGCCAGCAGCTCTCTGGGGGGTGGGAATGAGCAGTTCTTC. It encodes CASSSLGGGNEQFF.

In DNA form, the CDR3 reads TGTGCCAGCAGTCCCTTGAGCGTATACGAGCAGTACGTC. It encodes CASSPLSVYEQYV. The V and J genes are TRBV6-1 and TRBJ2-7; D ambiguous. Trimming removed 5 bases at V and 4 bases at J, with 12 bases between. This CDR3 is built from 13 residues. From germline, CDR1 is MNHNS and CDR2 SASEGT.

The chain joins TRBV10-2 to TRBJ1-1, with D possibly matching TRBD1 (5 bases). The CDR3 extends over 15 amino acids. V was cut by 0 bases and J by 5 bases, with 13 bases left in between. Germline CDR1 reads WSHSY; CDR2 reads SAAADI. The CDR3 DNA reads as TGCGCCAGCAGTGAGTCGATGGCACGGGGGACTGAAGCTTTCTTT. Its translation is CASSESMARGTEAFF.

This clonotype was detected only a few times. This chain links TRBV2 with TRBJ1-1; possibly TRBD1 for D (5 bases). The CDR3 is made up of 14 amino acids. In germline, CDR1 is SNHLY, CDR2 FYNNEI. Between the trimmed V and J ends, which lost 6 bases and 5 bases, there was a span of 16 bases. CDR3: CASSHRVEGTEAFF. In DNA form, the CDR3 reads TGTGCCAGCAGCCATCGGGTTGAGGGGACTGAAGCTTTCTTT.

The genes are TRBV28 and TRBJ1-2; 7 bases are shared with TRBD1. Germline V gene lookup returns CDR1 MDHEN and CDR2 SYDVKM. The CDR3 runs 15 residues. The V and J ends lost 3 bases and 3 bases, in that order; junction bases with no gene match: 7. In DNA, the CDR3 is TGTGCCAGCAGTTTCTGGACAGGTGATGACTATGGCTACACCTTC. This gives the protein CASSFWTGDDYGYTF.

The CDR3 loop reads CASSVGDKTNTEAFF. CDR3 coding DNA: TGTGCCAGCAGCGTAGGGGACAAGACGAACACTGAAGCTTTCTTT. The chain recombines TRBV9 with TRBJ1-1, with D perhaps matching TRBD1 (6 bases). V lost 0 bases and J lost 1, with 10 bases in between. Germline V lookup: CDR1 SGDLS, CDR2 YYNGEE. The CDR3 is 15 residues long.

J is TRBJ2-1 and V is TRBV6-4; D uncertain. Between the trimmed V and J ends, which lost 3 bases and 0 bases, there was a span of 15 bases. Germline CDR1 and CDR2: MRHNA and SNTAGT. CDR3 length: 17 residues. The CDR3, as DNA: TGTGCCAGCAGTGAGTCAGAGACCATGAGCTCCTACAATGAGCAGTTCTTC. It translates to CASSESETMSSYNEQFF.

This clonotype was seen only a few times. The genes are TRBV7-8 and TRBJ1-1; D ambiguous. There are 15 residues in the CDR3. The germline V and J ends were trimmed by 7 bases and 2 bases, with 17 bases remaining between them. Germline V gene sequence: CDR1 SGHVS, CDR2 FQNEAQ. The CDR3 DNA reads TGTGCCAGCACCCCAGAGGCCACAGCAAACACTGAAGCTTTCTTT. Translation gives CASTPEATANTEAFF.

About this clonotype itself: The junction departs from germline at one end; a sequencing error may be responsible. V usage is TRBV7-9 and J usage is TRBJ2-1; tentative D call: TRBD2 (6 bases). This CDR3 has 14 amino acids. Germline V lookup: CDR1 SEHNR, CDR2 FQNEAQ (reference sequence). CDR3 nucleotides: TGTGCCAACAGCTTAAAGGGACTGAACAATGAGCAGTTCTTC. Its protein is CANSLKGLNNEQFF.

The chain combines TRBV5-6 with TRBJ1-2; TRBD1 agrees at 7 bases. The V gene end was trimmed by 0 bases and the J gene end by 8 bases; junction bases not matched to a gene: 13. CDR1 is SGHDT and CDR2 is YYEEEE in the germline V gene. This CDR3 is 16 amino acids long. As DNA, the CDR3 is TGTGCCAGCAGCTTGGACCCCGACAGGGTAGTAGGGGGCTACACCTTC. This translates into CASSLDPDRVVGGYTF.

This sequence joins TRBV29-1 and TRBJ1-2; weak D call: TRBD1 (5 bases). Germline V gene sequence: CDR1 SQVTM, CDR2 ANQGSEA. V lost 6 bases and J lost 1, with 12 bases in between. This CDR3 has 13 residues. The CDR3 here is CSVLQGFNYGYTF. The DNA of the CDR3 is TGCAGCGTCCTTCAGGGATTTAACTATGGCTACACCTTC.

The chain is built from TRBV4-3 and TRBJ2-1; D may correspond to TRBD1 or TRBD2 (5 bases each). Per the germline V gene, CDR1 is LGHNA and CDR2 is YSLEER. The CDR3 contains 17 residues. Trimming removed 1 base from V and 5 bases from J, with 18 bases in between. CDR3 sequence reads: CASSQGGWGSTNNEQFF. As DNA, the CDR3 is TGCGCCAGCAGCCAAGGCGGTTGGGGGTCTACTAACAATGAGCAGTTCTTC.

CDR3 loop: CATSDPGQGEETQYF. CDR3 DNA sequence: TGTGCCACCAGTGATCCGGGACAGGGCGAGGAGACCCAGTACTTC. This chain connects TRBV24-1 to TRBJ2-5; 9 bases are a match to TRBD1. Germline lookup yields CDR1 KGHDR and CDR2 SFDVKD. V shed 3 bases, J shed 5 bases, and the junction held 6 bases outside the gene matches. The CDR3 loop spans 15 amino acids.

This rearrangement joins TRBV4-2 to TRBJ1-1; no reliable D call. CDR3 size: 13 residues. Trimming shortened V by 0 bases and J by 6 bases, and 8 bases separated the two germline ends. In germline, CDR1 is LGHNA, CDR2 YNFKEQ. In DNA form, the CDR3 reads TGTGCCAGCAGCCAAGAGGGATCCGCTGAAGCTTTCTTT. It is translated as CASSQEGSAEAFF.

This chain uses TRBV6-6 with TRBJ2-3; unclear D gene. CDR3 size: 17 residues. CDR1 is MNHNY and CDR2 is SVGAGI in the germline V gene (reference sequence). V was pared by 0 bases and J by 1 base, with 14 bases between. This CDR3 reads CASSYSVLGFGTDTQYF. CDR3 coding DNA: TGTGCCAGCAGTTACTCGGTGCTGGGATTCGGCACAGATACGCAGTATTTT.

This clonotype was picked up a small number of times. The rearrangement links TRBV6-5 to TRBJ2-1, with 7 bases fitting TRBD1. Germline values: CDR1 MNHEY, CDR2 SVGAGI. This CDR3 is 18 amino acids long. Trimming took 0 bases from V and 0 from J; bases not matched to a gene: 8. The chain's CDR3 is CASSYSVDRALSYNEQFF. As DNA, the CDR3 is TGTGCCAGCAGTTACTCTGTCGACAGGGCCCTCTCCTACAATGAGCAGTTCTTC.

The V gene is TRBV18, the J gene TRBJ2-7; D is unresolved. Germline V gene sequence: CDR1 KGHSH, CDR2 LQKENI. V was shortened by 2 bases and J by 1 base, with 9 bases between the two germline ends. CDR3 size: 14 residues. The CDR3 protein is CASSPRSSSYEQYF. As DNA, the CDR3 is TGTGCCAGCTCACCAAGGAGTTCGTCCTACGAGCAGTACTTC. Full variable domain (outside the CDR3, taken from reference TRBV18 and TRBJ2-7): NAGVMQNPRHLVRRRGQEARLRCSPMKGHSHVYWYRQLPEEGLKFMVYLQKENIIDESGMPKERFSAEFPKEGPSILRIQQVVRGDSAAYFCASSPRSSSYEQYFGPGTRLTVT.

About this clonotype: This may be a read error, as it is one base from a much larger clone. Given the absence of the conserved phenylalanine or tryptophan at the CDR3 end, a read error is likely. V and J are TRBV12-3 or TRBV12-4 and TRBJ2-2, with no clear D. The CDR3 sequence is 16 residues long. The germline V and J ends were trimmed by 2 bases and 2 bases, with 12 bases remaining between them. CDR3 bases: TGTGCCAGCAGTTTATCCGTGGGCTATAACACCGGGGAGCTGTTTTCT. Protein sequence: CASSLSVGYNTGELFS.

The chain employs TRBV12-3 or TRBV12-4 and TRBJ2-3; 8 bases are a match to TRBD2. The length of the CDR3 is 15 residues. With V trimmed by 5 bases and J by 5 bases, 9 bases remained unmatched. The CDR3 nucleotides are TGTGCCAGCAGTACCGGAGCGGGGGAAGGAGATACGCAGTATTTT. Translation: CASSTGAGEGDTQYF.

The sample holds a few counts of this clonotype. The rearrangement joins TRBV27 to TRBJ2-5; 7 bases map to TRBD1. The junction had 17 bases not matched to a gene; V was cut back by 5 bases and J by 5 bases. The CDR3 spans 17 residues. CDR1 is MNHEY, CDR2 SMNVEV, per germline (reference sequence). The CDR3 DNA follows: TGTGCCAGCAGTCCCGGGACAGTTGGATCCCAGTTGGAGACCCAGTACTTC. Its translation is CASSPGTVGSQLETQYF.

The genes are TRBV7-6 and TRBJ2-5; unclear D gene. Trimming pared 4 bases from V and 3 bases from J, leaving 9 bases between. CDR3 length: 13 amino acids. Germline values: CDR1 SGHVS, CDR2 FNYEAQ. CDR3 protein: CASSSSGEETQYF. In DNA, the CDR3 is TGTGCCAGCAGCTCTTCTGGGGAAGAGACCCAGTACTTC.

The chain joins TRBV27 to TRBJ1-2, with TRBD1 matching 9 bases. Trimming cost V 3 bases and J 3 bases; bases outside gene matches: 5. Germline CDR1 and CDR2: MNHEY and SMNVEV (reference sequence). This CDR3 has 15 amino acids. This chain's CDR3 is CASSFRDRAYYGYTF. As DNA, the CDR3 is TGTGCCAGCAGTTTCCGGGACAGGGCTTACTATGGCTACACCTTC.

A few counts support this clonotype. The V and J genes are TRBV7-9 and TRBJ2-2, with D perhaps TRBD1 (6 bases). The CDR3 is 13 residues long. V was pared by 10 bases and J by 5 bases, with 14 bases between. Per the germline V gene, CDR1 is SEHNR and CDR2 is FQNEAQ (reference sequence). CDR3: CATNREGTGELFF. DNA for the CDR3: TGTGCCACCAACAGGGAAGGGACCGGGGAGCTGTTTTTT.

In this sample, this clonotype turned up many times. CDR3 in DNA: TGTGCCAGCAGCTTTAGCGGGGGGGCTCGGACCGGGGAGCTGTTTTTT. The encoded protein is CASSFSGGARTGELFF. This sequence joins TRBV7-8 and TRBJ2-2, with 11 bases fitting TRBD2. The CDR3 runs 16 residues. Trimming cost V 3 bases and J 5 bases; bases outside gene matches: 5. Germline V gene lookup returns CDR1 SGHVS and CDR2 FQNEAQ.

This clonotype was found a few times. The V call is TRBV27, the J call TRBJ1-1; unclear D gene. This CDR3 region has 15 residues. CDR1 and CDR2 from the germline V gene are MNHEY and SMNVEV (reference sequence). Deletions cut 2 bases from V and 0 bases from J, with 10 bases between. In DNA form, the CDR3 reads TGTGCCAGCAGTTTAGATGCGGGGATGAACACTGAAGCTTTCTTT. As protein: CASSLDAGMNTEAFF.

The chain links TRBV20-1 to TRBJ1-2, with a possible D match to TRBD1 (5 bases). Germline-derived CDR1 and CDR2 are DFQATT and SNEGSKA (reference sequence). Deletions cut 7 bases from V and 7 bases from J, with 22 bases between. This CDR3 contains 14 residues. The CDR3 nucleotides read TGCAGTGTCTTTTTAACCCAGACCCAGGGTGGCTACACCTTC. This sequence encodes CSVFLTQTQGGYTF.

There are a few counts of this clonotype. The gene calls are TRBV6-2 or TRBV6-3 and TRBJ2-3; D remains unclear. Germline V gene data show CDR1 as MNHEY and CDR2 as SVGEGT. V gave up 0 bases and J gave up 4 bases, with 8 bases separating them. The CDR3 runs to 14 residues. The CDR3 reads CASSYSPTSDTQYF. The CDR3 DNA follows: TGTGCCAGCAGTTACTCGCCGACCTCAGATACGCAGTATTTT.

This clonotype was detected only a few times. The chain couples TRBV4-2 to TRBJ2-1; 9 bases line up with TRBD2. Looked up from germline, CDR1 is LGHNA and CDR2 is YNFKEQ. CDR3 length equals 17 residues. V trimming: 2 bases; J trimming: 0 bases; junction bases outside the gene matches: 5. CDR3 DNA sequence: TGTGCCAGCAGCCAAACTAGCGGGCTGAGCTCCTACAATGAGCAGTTCTTC. It specifies CASSQTSGLSSYNEQFF.